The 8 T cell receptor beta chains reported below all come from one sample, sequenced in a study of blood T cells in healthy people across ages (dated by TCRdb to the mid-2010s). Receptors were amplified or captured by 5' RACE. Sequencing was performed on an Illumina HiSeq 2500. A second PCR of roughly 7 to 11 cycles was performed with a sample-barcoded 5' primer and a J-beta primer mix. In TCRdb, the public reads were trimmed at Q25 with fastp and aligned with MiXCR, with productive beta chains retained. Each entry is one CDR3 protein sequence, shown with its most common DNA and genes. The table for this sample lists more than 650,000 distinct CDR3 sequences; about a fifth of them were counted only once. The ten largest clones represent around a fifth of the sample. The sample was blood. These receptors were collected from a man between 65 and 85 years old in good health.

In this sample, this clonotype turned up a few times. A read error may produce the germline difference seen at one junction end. The CDR3 spells CASSPSENRDQNF. DNA for the CDR3: TGTGCCAGCTCACCAAGCGAAAACAGGGACCAGAACTTC. The genes are TRBV18 and TRBJ2-7, with D tentatively TRBD1 (6 bases). The CDR3 extends over 13 amino acids. Looked up from germline, CDR1 is KGHSH and CDR2 is LQKENI.

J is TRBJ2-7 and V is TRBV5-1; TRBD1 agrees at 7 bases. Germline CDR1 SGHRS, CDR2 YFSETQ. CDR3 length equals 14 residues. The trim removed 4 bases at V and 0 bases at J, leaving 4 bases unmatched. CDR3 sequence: CASSPTGNSYEQYF. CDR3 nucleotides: TGCGCCAGCAGCCCGACAGGGAACTCCTACGAGCAGTACTTC.

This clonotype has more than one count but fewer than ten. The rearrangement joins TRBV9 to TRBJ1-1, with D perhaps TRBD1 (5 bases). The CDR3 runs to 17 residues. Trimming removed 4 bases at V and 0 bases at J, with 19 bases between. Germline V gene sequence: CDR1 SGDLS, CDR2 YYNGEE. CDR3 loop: CASSPPPQGTVNTEAFF. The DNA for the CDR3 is TGTGCCAGCAGCCCTCCCCCCCAGGGAACAGTGAACACTGAAGCTTTCTTT.

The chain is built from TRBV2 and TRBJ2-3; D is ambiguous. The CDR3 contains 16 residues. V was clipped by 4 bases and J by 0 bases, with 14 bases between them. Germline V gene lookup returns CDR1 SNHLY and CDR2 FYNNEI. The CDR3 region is CASSASQFRSTDTQYF. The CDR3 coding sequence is TGTGCCAGCAGTGCATCACAATTCAGGAGCACAGATACGCAGTATTTT.

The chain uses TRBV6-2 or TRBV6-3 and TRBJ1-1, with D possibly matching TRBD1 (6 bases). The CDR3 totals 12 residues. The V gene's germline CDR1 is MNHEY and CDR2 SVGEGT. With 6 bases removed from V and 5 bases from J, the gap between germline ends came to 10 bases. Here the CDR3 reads CASRRTGTEAFF. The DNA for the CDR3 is TGTGCCAGCAGAAGAACAGGGACTGAAGCTTTCTTT.

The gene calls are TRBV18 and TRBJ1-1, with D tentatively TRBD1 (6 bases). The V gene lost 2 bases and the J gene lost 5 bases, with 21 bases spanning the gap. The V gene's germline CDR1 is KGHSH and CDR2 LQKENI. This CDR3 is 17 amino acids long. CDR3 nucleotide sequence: TGTGCCAGCTCACCATCGGGGGGCATAATGATACGGACTGAAGCTTTCTTT. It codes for CASSPSGGIMIRTEAFF.

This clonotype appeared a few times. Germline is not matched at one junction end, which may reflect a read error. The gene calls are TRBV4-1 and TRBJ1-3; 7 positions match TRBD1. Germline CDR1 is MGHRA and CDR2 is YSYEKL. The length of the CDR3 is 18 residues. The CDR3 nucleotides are TGCGCCAGCAGCCAAGATCTGAGACAGGGACCAATCGGAAACGCCATATATTTT. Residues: CASSQDLRQGPIGNAIYF.

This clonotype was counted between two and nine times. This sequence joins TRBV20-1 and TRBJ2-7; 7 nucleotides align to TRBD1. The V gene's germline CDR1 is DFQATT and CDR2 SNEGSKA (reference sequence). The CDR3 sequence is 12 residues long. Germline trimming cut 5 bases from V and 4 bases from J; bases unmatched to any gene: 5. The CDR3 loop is CSAEVQGYEQYF. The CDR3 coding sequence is TGCAGTGCTGAGGTACAGGGGTACGAGCAGTACTTC.